This entry is about one T cell receptor beta chain. The source of the sample is a study of regulatory T cells in long-lasting Graves disease. Specified time point: persistent/refractory GD, antithyroid drugs over 5 years with positive TRAb. With RNA extracted from PBMCs as input, the TCR library was made. As a group, patients came from one endocrinology department in Xi'an, China. CDR3-region Arm-PCR and iRepertoire HTBI primers produced the TCR beta libraries. Via MiXCR, TCRdb re-called the multiplex PCR reads, giving one row per CDR3 protein. The profile covers roughly 400,000 distinct CDR3 sequences, with 20% to 25% appearing a single time and less than 25% taken by the ten largest. The sequence derives from a female donor with Graves disease. The sample here was peripheral blood mononuclear cells (PBMCs), taken when the disease was refractory, from a patient treated with antithyroid drugs.

CDR3 DNA sequence: TGTGCCAGCAGTTTCGCCTCTGGAAACACCATATATTTT. It codes for CASSFASGNTIYF. The chain has TRBV6-5 and TRBJ1-3; D unclear. The germline V and J ends were trimmed by 4 bases and 0 bases, with 4 bases remaining between them. CDR1 MNHEY and CDR2 SVGAGI come from the germline V gene. The CDR3 loop spans 13 amino acids.